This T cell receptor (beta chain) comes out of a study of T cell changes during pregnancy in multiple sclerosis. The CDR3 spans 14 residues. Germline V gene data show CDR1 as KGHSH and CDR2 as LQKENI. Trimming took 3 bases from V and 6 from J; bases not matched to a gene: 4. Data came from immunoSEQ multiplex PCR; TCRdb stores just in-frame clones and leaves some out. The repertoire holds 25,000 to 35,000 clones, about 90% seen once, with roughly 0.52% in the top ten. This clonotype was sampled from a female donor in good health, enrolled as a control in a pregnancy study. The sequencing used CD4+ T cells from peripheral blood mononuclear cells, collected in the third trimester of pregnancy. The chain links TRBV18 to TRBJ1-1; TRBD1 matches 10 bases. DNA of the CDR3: TGTGCCAGCTCACCTCGGGACAGGGGCTCTGAAGCTTTCTTT. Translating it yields CASSPRDRGSEAFF. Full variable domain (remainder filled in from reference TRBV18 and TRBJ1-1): NAGVMQNPRHLVRRRGQEARLRCSPMKGHSHVYWYRQLPEEGLKFMVYLQKENIIDESGMPKERFSAEFPKEGPSILRIQQVVRGDSAAYFCASSPRDRGSEAFFGQGTRLTVV.